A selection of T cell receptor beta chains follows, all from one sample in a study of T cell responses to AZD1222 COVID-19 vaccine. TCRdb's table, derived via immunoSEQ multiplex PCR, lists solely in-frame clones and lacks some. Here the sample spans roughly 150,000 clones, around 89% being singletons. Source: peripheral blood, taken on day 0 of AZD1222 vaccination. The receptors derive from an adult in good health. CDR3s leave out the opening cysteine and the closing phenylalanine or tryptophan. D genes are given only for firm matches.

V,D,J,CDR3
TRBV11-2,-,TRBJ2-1,ASTRYNEQF
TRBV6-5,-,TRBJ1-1,ASRLRETAEAF
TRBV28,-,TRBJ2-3,ASSPPAGLTDTQY
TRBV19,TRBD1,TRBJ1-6,ASSLGQGHSPLH
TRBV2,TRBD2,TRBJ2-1,ASRTSGGFNEQF
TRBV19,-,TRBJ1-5,ASSSGTSNQPQH
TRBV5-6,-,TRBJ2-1,ASSFRTGYNEQF
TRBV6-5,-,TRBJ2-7,ASSYHQALAYEQY
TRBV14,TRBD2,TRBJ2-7,ASSHHGGFYEQY
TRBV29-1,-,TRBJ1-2,SVEDSSYGYT
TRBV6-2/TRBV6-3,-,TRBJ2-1,ASSYWSRAVGQF
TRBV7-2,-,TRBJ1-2,ASSSFMQGLNYGYT
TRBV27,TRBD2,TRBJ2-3,ASSPATGGGEYTQY
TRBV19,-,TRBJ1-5,ASSTGRGRVWDQPQH
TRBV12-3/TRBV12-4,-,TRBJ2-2,ASGYQAWGELF
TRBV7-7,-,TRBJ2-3,ASSGGPDHTQY
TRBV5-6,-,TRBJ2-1,ASSLLQPYNEQF
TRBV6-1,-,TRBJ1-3,ASSERTYYSGNTIY
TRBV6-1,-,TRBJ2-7,ASTEGPGRPYEQY
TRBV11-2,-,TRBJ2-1,ASSPFHEQF
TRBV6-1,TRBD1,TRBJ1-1,ASSEALSGGTEAF
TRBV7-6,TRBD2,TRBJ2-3,ASSLLAGGYTSTDTQY
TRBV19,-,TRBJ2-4,ASSIDRDQHVQY
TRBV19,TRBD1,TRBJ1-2,ASSETRQGYGYT
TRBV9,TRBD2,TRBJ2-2,ASSRGLANTGELF
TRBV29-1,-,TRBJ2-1,SALRQATYNEQF